This T cell receptor (beta chain) appears in the sequencing data of a study of blood T cell repertoires in COVID-19 (dated by TCRdb to the early 2020s). Turning to the overall study: The collaborator samples originated in the United States, Italy and Spain and spanned the acute and convalescent phases of COVID-19. The prospective study material was composed of cDNA or gDNA derived from T cells, B-cell-depleted T cells, or PBMCs. Deeply sampled blood TCRbeta repertoires from subjects exposed to, actively infected with, or recovered from COVID-19 were included in the dataset. The repertoires were made available in a free public database intended to serve as a resource for research on the immune response to SARS-CoV-2. Samples were obtained from the ongoing ImmuneRACE study (first 160 participants) and from over a thousand subjects provided by 6 global collaborators. Sample metadata almost always included a de-identified subject ID, COVID-19 status, age in years and sex. HLA class I and class II types, where available, came from metadata supplied by the sample provider rather than from assay-based typing. Findings and caveats that apply to the study as a whole: The amount of clinical and demographic metadata varied by source and participant and was provided uncurated.

According to the germline V gene, CDR1 reads SNHLY and CDR2 reads FYNNEI. After removal of 2 bases from V and 5 bases from J, the junction retains 8 bases not matched to a gene. The CDR3 runs 15 amino acids, cysteine and phenylalanine included. Left in the record is the CDR3 DNA by itself, 45 bases read in frame from the first base. About this clone itself: This clone's antigen is unknown. Per-nucleotide qualities are absent, and no much larger clonotype sits a single base away.

Whole blood was collected in K2EDTA tubes by collaborating institutions according to the institutions' own protocols. For TCRbeta analysis, collaborator samples were shipped as frozen whole blood, as isolated PBMCs, or as DNA extracted from either sample type. TCRbeta CDR3 regions were amplified from genomic DNA using the immunoSEQ Assay, a bias-controlled multiplex PCR. The source study handled its data this way. The number of nucleated cells in each sample was estimated by amplification of reference gene primers within the assay. To quantify the absolute abundance of each unique TCRbeta CDR3 rearrangement, sequence reads were collapsed and filtered. Productive Simpson clonality was computed per sample as the square root of Simpson's diversity index over productive rearrangements. This is the immuneACCESS table as TCRdb keeps it, with only in-frame sequences that have V and J called. A part of the clones is gone; compared with another copy, unresolved V genes explain less than half, and the rest is unexplained. V and J calls and clone size follow that table, whereas D and trimming were derived from the DNA. The sample includes some 100,000 clones, with 60% to 85% observed a single time. Together, the top ten hold about 6.6% of the sample.

The receptor was derived from a man between 65 and 85 years old with acute or convalescent COVID-19. The chain links TRBV2 with TRBJ2-5; 7 central nucleotides agree with TRBD2. Sequencing was performed on peripheral blood. CDR3 region: CASSETAGAGETQYF. The sequenced DNA: TGTGCCAGCAGTGAAACGGCGGGAGCGGGGGAGACCCAGTACTTC.